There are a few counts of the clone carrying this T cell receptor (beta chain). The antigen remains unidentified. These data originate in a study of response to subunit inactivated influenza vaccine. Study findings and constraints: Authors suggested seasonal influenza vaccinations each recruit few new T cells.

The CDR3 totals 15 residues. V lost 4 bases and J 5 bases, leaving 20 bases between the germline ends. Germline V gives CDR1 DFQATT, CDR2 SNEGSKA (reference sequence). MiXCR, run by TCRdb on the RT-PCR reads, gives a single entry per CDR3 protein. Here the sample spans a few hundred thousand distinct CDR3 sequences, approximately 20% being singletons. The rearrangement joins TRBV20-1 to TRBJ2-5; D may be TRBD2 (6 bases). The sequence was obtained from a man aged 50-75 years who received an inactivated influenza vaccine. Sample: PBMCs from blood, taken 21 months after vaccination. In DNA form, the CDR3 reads TGCAGTGCTACTCGGGCGGGGCCCCTCAGGGAGACCCAGTACTTC. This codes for CSATRAGPLRETQYF.